This TCR beta chain was observed in a study of CD8 T cells in ankylosing spondylitis. Study-level results: Matched ankylosing spondylitis synovial fluid reportedly showed significant enrichment of disease-linked clones. Ankylosing spondylitis blood appeared to carry a characteristic TCR beta motif of roughly eight highly homologous variants.

This clonotype was seen ten or more times. What it recognizes is unknown. TCRdb re-called the 5' RACE reads through MiXCR, storing one row per CDR3 protein. The profile covers about 140,000 distinct CDR3 sequences, with about 7% appearing a single time and around an eighth taken by the ten largest. The sequencing input was blood, either unsorted or a sorted T cell fraction (not recorded which). This sequence was found in a female donor with ankylosing spondylitis or in good health (not recorded which).

DNA of the CDR3: TGTGCCAGCAGTAGAGCTGTACCCAGCTCCTACGAGCAGTACTTC. Translation gives CASSRAVPSSYEQYF. The chain has TRBV27 and TRBJ2-7; the D is unclear. V was cut by 5 bases and J by 0 bases, with 14 bases left in between. In germline, CDR1 is MNHEY, CDR2 SMNVEV (reference sequence). CDR3 size: 15 residues.